What follows are 26 T cell receptor beta chains derived from one specimen sequenced in a study of shared clonotypes between healthy human individuals. The method was immunoSEQ multiplex PCR; TCRdb's version includes in-frame clones alone and lacks a portion of them. The sample records hundreds of thousands of clones, about 95% being singletons. The sequenced material came from naive CD4+ T cells sorted from blood. Subset: CD45RA+ positively selected. The receptors were gathered from a woman aged 30 to 39 in good health.

The chain uses TRBV7-9 and TRBJ1-4, with a tentative D call TRBD1 (5 bases). Germline V gene sequence: CDR1 SEHNR, CDR2 FQNEAQ (reference sequence). Between the trimmed V and J ends, which lost 6 bases and 7 bases, there was a span of 15 bases. This CDR3 spans 14 amino acids. The CDR3 coding sequence is TGTGCCAGCAGTTCCGGGGCTAGTTCTGAAAAACTGTTTTTT. Translation: CASSSGASSEKLFF.

The V and J genes are TRBV27 and TRBJ2-5, with 12 bases that match TRBD1. V was clipped by 5 bases and J by 5 bases; unmatched bases: 12. The CDR3 is made up of 17 amino acids. CDR1 and CDR2 from the germline V gene are MNHEY and SMNVEV (reference sequence). The CDR3 is CASSVEGAGTGGETQYF. The CDR3 bases are TGTGCCAGCAGTGTCGAAGGTGCCGGGACAGGGGGCGAGACCCAGTACTTC.

The V and J genes are TRBV28 and TRBJ1-3; D might be TRBD1 (5 bases). The CDR3 is made up of 15 amino acids. Germline CDR1 reads MDHEN; CDR2 reads SYDVKM. The ends were cut back, 3 bases at V and 0 bases at J, with 9 bases in the middle. CDR3: CASSLQGYSGNTIYF. The CDR3 nucleotides are TGTGCCAGCAGTTTGCAGGGCTACTCTGGAAACACCATATATTTT.

This chain links TRBV28 with TRBJ1-4, with TRBD1 matching over 7 bases. The CDR3 covers 15 residues. Germline CDR1 MDHEN, CDR2 SYDVKM. Losses at the gene ends were 6 bases for V and 6 bases for J; bases not matched to a gene: 10. CDR3: CASSQGGTWDEKLFF. CDR3 sequence (DNA): TGTGCCAGCAGCCAGGGGGGGACTTGGGATGAAAAACTGTTTTTT.

The CDR3 protein is CASSDPVSNYEQYF. CDR3 coding DNA: TGTGCCAGCAGTGACCCGGTTAGCAACTACGAGCAGTACTTC. This chain connects TRBV28 to TRBJ2-7; D ambiguous. Germline V gene lookup returns CDR1 MDHEN and CDR2 SYDVKM. V was cut by 5 bases and J by 3 bases, with 14 bases left in between. This CDR3 region has 14 residues.

This chain uses TRBV19 with TRBJ2-4, with D perhaps given as TRBD1 or TRBD2 (5 bases each). CDR1 is LNHDA and CDR2 is SQIVND in the germline V gene (reference sequence). The CDR3 loop spans 18 amino acids. The V gene lost 3 bases and the J gene lost 1 base, with 19 bases spanning the gap. CDR3 amino acids: CASSIEGMAPGAKNIQYF. DNA of the CDR3: TGTGCCAGTAGTATTGAGGGGATGGCTCCCGGGGCCAAAAACATTCAGTACTTC.

A single count supports this clone. The chain carries TRBV2 and TRBJ2-4, with a weak D call TRBD1 (6 bases). The germline CDR1 and CDR2 sequences are SNHLY and FYNNEI. The germline V and J ends were trimmed by 6 bases and 0 bases, with 12 bases remaining between them. This CDR3 spans 15 amino acids. Written as DNA, the CDR3 is TGTGCCAGCAGGATGACAGGACTAGCCAAAAACATTCAGTACTTC. As protein: CASRMTGLAKNIQYF. Based on the CDR3 plus reference TRBV2 and TRBJ2-4, the full variable domain is EPEVTQTPSHQVTQMGQEVILRCVPISNHLYFYWYRQILGQKVEFLVSFYNNEISEKSEIFDDQFSVERPDGSNFTLKIRSTKLEDSAMYFCASRMTGLAKNIQYFGAGTRLSVL.

The V call is TRBV28, the J call TRBJ2-5, with D tentatively TRBD1 (5 bases). The CDR3 extends over 13 amino acids. The germline V gene encodes CDR1 MDHEN and CDR2 SYDVKM. The V gene lost 7 bases and the J gene lost 2 bases, with 11 bases spanning the gap. For the CDR3, the DNA is TGTGCCAGCACCATAGACAGACAAGAGACCCAGTACTTC. Its protein product is CASTIDRQETQYF.

The rearrangement joins TRBV19 to TRBJ2-2; either TRBD1 or TRBD2 may fit D (7 bases each). CDR1 and CDR2 from the germline V gene are LNHDA and SQIVND (reference sequence). CDR3 length: 13 residues. V was trimmed by 10 bases and J by 4 bases, leaving 13 bases between them. As DNA, the CDR3 is TGTGCCACCAGGGGGAGGGGCACCGGGGAGCTGTTTTTT. This gives the protein CATRGRGTGELFF.

About this clone: In the same sample, other DNA sequences code for this CDR3. The rearrangement joins TRBV18 to TRBJ1-1; D unclear. V lost 3 bases and J 1 base, leaving 6 bases between the germline ends. The CDR3 contains 13 residues. Germline assignment: CDR1 KGHSH and CDR2 LQKENI. The CDR3, as DNA: TGTGCCAGCTCACCTCAAGAGAACACTGAAGCTTTCTTT. Its translation is CASSPQENTEAFF. Based on the CDR3 plus reference TRBV18 and TRBJ1-1, the full variable domain is NAGVMQNPRHLVRRRGQEARLRCSPMKGHSHVYWYRQLPEEGLKFMVYLQKENIIDESGMPKERFSAEFPKEGPSILRIQQVVRGDSAAYFCASSPQENTEAFFGQGTRLTVV.

Points on this clone: The same CDR3 also results from other DNA sequences found in this sample. The chain recombines TRBV28 with TRBJ1-5, with no clear D. V was trimmed by 4 bases and J by 4 bases, leaving 5 bases between them. The CDR3 consists of 12 residues. Germline V gene lookup returns CDR1 MDHEN and CDR2 SYDVKM. CDR3 in DNA: TGTGCCAGCAGTTCACCTAATCAGCCCCAGCATTTT. The encoded protein is CASSSPNQPQHF.

The CDR3 region is CASSPGTVPGNTIYF. CDR3 coding DNA: TGTGCCAGCAGCCCAGGGACAGTTCCTGGAAACACCATATATTTT. V usage is TRBV11-2 and J usage is TRBJ1-3; 7 bases fit TRBD1. The CDR3 has 15 residues. The junction had 6 bases not matched to a gene; V was cut back by 5 bases and J by 2 bases. The germline V gene has CDR1 SGHAT and CDR2 FQNNGV. The whole variable domain, filled in from reference TRBV11-2 and TRBJ1-3, reads EAGVAQSPRYKIIEKRQSVAFWCNPISGHATLYWYQQILGQGPKLLIQFQNNGVVDDSQLPKDRFSAERLKGVDSTLKIQPAKLEDSAVYLCASSPGTVPGNTIYFGEGSWLTVV.

The chain carries TRBV28 and TRBJ2-5; TRBD1 matches at 8 bases. Germline CDR1 reads MDHEN; CDR2 reads SYDVKM. With 6 bases clipped from V and 5 bases from J, the junction kept 20 bases outside the gene matches. This CDR3 contains 18 residues. CDR3 nucleotides: TGTGCCAGCAGACGAACCTTTTTAACAGGGGGGACGAAGGAGACCCAGTACTTC. It is translated as CASRRTFLTGGTKETQYF. The full variable domain, completed using reference TRBV28 and TRBJ2-5, is DVKVTQSSRYLVKRTGEKVFLECVQDMDHENMFWYRQDPGLGLRLIYFSYDVKMKEKGDIPEGYSVSREKKERFSLILESASTNQTSMYLCASRRTFLTGGTKETQYFGPGTRLLVL.

This clone was seen just once. The chain carries TRBV9 and TRBJ2-7; TRBD1 matches 7 bases. CDR1 SGDLS and CDR2 YYNGEE come from the germline V gene. This CDR3 contains 15 residues. V was pared by 0 bases and J by 2 bases, with 5 bases of the junction left unmatched. The CDR3 coding sequence is TGTGCCAGCAGCGTAGGGGGACAGTTGGCCTACGAGCAGTACTTC. It translates to CASSVGGQLAYEQYF.

The chain employs TRBV2 and TRBJ1-5; D may be TRBD1 (6 bases). V shed 11 bases and J shed 5 bases, with 16 bases lying between them. The CDR3 consists of 13 residues. Per germline, CDR1 SNHLY and CDR2 FYNNEI. CDR3 DNA: TGTGCCGGACGAGACAGGCAGGATCAGCCCCAGCATTTT. It encodes CAGRDRQDQPQHF.

This chain uses TRBV2 with TRBJ1-5; TRBD1 aligns across 11 bases. Germline-derived CDR1 and CDR2 are SNHLY and FYNNEI. CDR3 length: 13 residues. Trimming at V came to 6 bases and at J to 7 bases, leaving 2 bases not matched to a gene. The DNA of the CDR3 is TGTGCCAGCAGGCGGACAGGGGGCCAGCCCCAGCATTTT. Protein product: CASRRTGGQPQHF.

This chain joins TRBV7-2 and TRBJ2-7; D unresolved. The V end lost 5 bases, the J end lost 2 bases, and 16 bases lay between the germline ends. CDR1 is SGHTA and CDR2 is FQGNSA in the germline V gene. The CDR3 extends over 15 amino acids. CDR3 sequence: CASSTTGFQPYEQYF. As DNA, the CDR3 is TGTGCCAGCAGCACCACCGGGTTCCAACCCTACGAGCAGTACTTC.

This chain joins TRBV28 and TRBJ1-5; D might be TRBD1 (5 bases). There are 13 residues in the CDR3. V lost 4 bases, J lost 6 bases, and 10 bases lay in between. The germline CDR1 and CDR2 sequences are MDHEN and SYDVKM. CDR3 sequence reads: CASSYRFGQPQHF. Written as DNA, the CDR3 is TGTGCCAGCAGTTACAGGTTCGGTCAGCCCCAGCATTTT.

The V call is TRBV18, the J call TRBJ1-6; D is ambiguous. Germline V gene lookup returns CDR1 KGHSH and CDR2 LQKENI. Trimming pared 3 bases from V and 7 bases from J, leaving 10 bases between. The CDR3 is made up of 14 amino acids. The CDR3 DNA follows: TGTGCCAGCTCACCCGCCGTAGGGAATTCACCCCTCCACTTT. This codes for CASSPAVGNSPLHF.

The chain couples TRBV6-5 to TRBJ2-7, with 10 nucleotides matching TRBD2. Germline V gene lookup returns CDR1 MNHEY and CDR2 SVGAGI. V gave up 0 bases and J gave up 1 base; unmatched junction bases: 3. This CDR3 has 16 residues. CDR3 region: CASSYSTSGNSYEQYF. CDR3 DNA sequence: TGTGCCAGCAGTTACTCTACTAGCGGGAATTCCTACGAGCAGTACTTC.

The CDR3 spells CASSSFYTGKVSSGQQFF. The CDR3, as DNA: TGTGCCAGCAGCTCTTTCTATACAGGGAAAGTGAGCAGCGGACAGCAGTTCTTC. The rearrangement joins TRBV7-8 to TRBJ2-1; possibly TRBD1 for D (6 bases). V lost 4 bases and J lost 11, with 30 bases in between. The CDR3 loop spans 18 amino acids. The germline V gene has CDR1 SGHVS and CDR2 FQNEAQ.

The chain links TRBV9 to TRBJ1-5; D not resolved. CDR3 size: 15 residues. Germline V gives CDR1 SGDLS, CDR2 YYNGEE. V gave up 0 bases and J gave up 6 bases, with 13 bases separating them. For the CDR3, the DNA is TGTGCCAGCAGCGTAGCTTTGGAAGGAGGTCAGCCCCAGCATTTT. Its translation: CASSVALEGGQPQHF.

This chain connects TRBV11-1 to TRBJ1-4; maybe TRBD1 (5 bases). V was pared by 1 base and J by 8 bases, with 11 bases between. The CDR3 contains 14 residues. CDR1 SGHAT and CDR2 FQDESV come from the germline V gene (reference sequence). The CDR3, as DNA: TGTGCCAGCAGCTTAGGGCAGGGAAACGAAAAACTGTTTTTT. This codes for CASSLGQGNEKLFF.

The V call is TRBV28, the J call TRBJ1-5, with D unresolved. Germline lookup yields CDR1 MDHEN and CDR2 SYDVKM. Trimming removed 4 bases at V and 5 bases at J, with 12 bases between. This CDR3 region has 14 residues. CDR3 nucleotide sequence: TGTGCCAGCAGTTACTATGTGGGCCATCAGCCCCAGCATTTT. This translates into CASSYYVGHQPQHF.

The rearrangement joins TRBV19 to TRBJ1-5; no definite D call. The CDR3 is 15 residues long. Trimming shortened V by 5 bases and J by 3 bases, and 14 bases separated the two germline ends. Germline loops: CDR1 LNHDA, CDR2 SQIVND (reference sequence). CDR3 DNA sequence: TGTGCCAGTAGTCCCAGGACTCTAGACAATCAGCCCCAGCATTTT. This encodes CASSPRTLDNQPQHF.

This chain links TRBV5-4 with TRBJ2-5, with a tentative D call TRBD2 (6 bases). V was shortened by 3 bases and J by 9 bases, with 18 bases between the two germline ends. CDR1 and CDR2 (germline): SGHNT, YYREEE (reference sequence). The CDR3 loop spans 14 amino acids. In nucleotides, the CDR3 is TGTGCCAGCAGCTCGTCCGGGAGTCGGCTGGCCCAGTACTTC. Translated: CASSSSGSRLAQYF.